The 14 T cell receptor beta chains in this list originate from one sample, sequenced in a study of CXCR3-negative and CXCR3-positive naive CD8 T cells (dated by TCRdb to between 2018 and 2021). For sequencing, a NextSeq 550 was employed. The Human TCR Profiling Kit (MiLaboratory) was used to make UMI-labeled 5' RACE TRB cDNA libraries. TCRdb reprocessed the public reads and reports one entry per CDR3 protein sequence, without DNA. The sample table holds 45,000 to 75,000 distinct CDR3 sequences. The ten largest clones add up to about 0.43% of the sample. Sequenced material: naive CXCR3- CD8+ T cells from blood. What this sample's cell subset or site label stands for: CD45RO-CCR7+CD27+CD95- naive CD8+ T cells lacking CXCR3 (TNR3-). Receptor source: a human donor in good health. Some clones in this sample may be carry-over from other donors' samples.

The chain links TRBV29-1 to TRBJ2-1; with no DNA, the TCRdb D assignment of TRBD1 cannot be verified. This CDR3 spans 15 amino acids. CDR1 is SQVTM and CDR2 is ANQGSEA in the germline V gene. The CDR3 loop reads CSVEAPLGPYNEQFF.

The chain joins TRBV29-1 to TRBJ2-5; checking the TCRdb D call of TRBD1 is not possible without DNA. The CDR3 loop spans 16 amino acids. Per the germline V gene, CDR1 is SQVTM and CDR2 is ANQGSEA. CDR3 sequence reads: CSVEDLGLGFPQIQYF.

This rearrangement joins TRBV28 to TRBJ2-3; checking the TCRdb D call of TRBD2 is not possible without DNA. The CDR3 spans 15 residues. CDR1 and CDR2 from the germline V gene are MDHEN and SYDVKM. CDR3 in amino acids: CASSKSGTSTDTQYF.

This rearrangement joins TRBV3-1 to TRBJ2-3; the TRBD2 assignment by TCRdb is unverifiable without DNA. The CDR3 extends over 16 amino acids. CDR1 LGHDT and CDR2 YNNKEL come from the germline V gene (reference sequence). The CDR3: CASSPILAESTDTQYF.

The genes are TRBV7-6 and TRBJ2-1; there is no DNA to check the TCRdb D call of TRBD1. CDR1 and CDR2 (germline): SGHVS, FNYEAQ. The CDR3 is 16 residues long. The chain's CDR3 is CASSARQGRSYNEQFF.

By frequency, this clonotype is medium-sized. V gene TRBV4-1 combines with J gene TRBJ2-3; TCRdb indicates TRBD2, and absent DNA this call remains unverified. The CDR3 loop spans 17 amino acids. Germline lookup yields CDR1 MGHRA and CDR2 YSYEKL. The CDR3 loop is CASSPRTSGGSTDTQYF.

The genes are TRBV19 and TRBJ2-1; there is no DNA to check the TCRdb D call of TRBD1. Per the germline V gene, CDR1 is LNHDA and CDR2 is SQIVND (reference sequence). This CDR3 spans 19 amino acids. The chain's CDR3 is CASSILRGGRVRSYNEQFF. Variable domain in full (rest from reference TRBV19 and TRBJ2-1): DGGITQSPKYLFRKEGQNVTLSCEQNLNHDAMYWYRQDPGQGLRLIYYSQIVNDFQKGDIAEGYSVSREKKESFPLTVTSAQKNPTAFYLCASSILRGGRVRSYNEQFFGPGTRLTVL.

V usage is TRBV5-1 and J usage is TRBJ2-1; absent DNA, TCRdb's TRBD2 call cannot be checked. The CDR3 is made up of 12 amino acids. The germline V gene encodes CDR1 SGHRS and CDR2 YFSETQ. CDR3 in amino acids: CASTGGGNEQFF.

This chain joins TRBV9 and TRBJ1-1; the D call of TRBD1 rests on TCRdb alone, since no DNA is present to check it. The germline V gene encodes CDR1 SGDLS and CDR2 YYNGEE. The CDR3 length is 16 residues. This CDR3 reads CASSVVRDGMNTEAFF.

The chain employs TRBV7-3 and TRBJ2-7; the D call from TCRdb, TRBD1, cannot be confirmed without DNA. Germline values: CDR1 SGHTA, CDR2 FQGTGA. The CDR3 sequence is 13 residues long. CDR3 sequence reads: CASSLGTPYEQYF.

The genes are TRBV2 and TRBJ1-4; with no DNA, the TCRdb D assignment of TRBD1 cannot be verified. This CDR3 is built from 12 residues. Germline assignment: CDR1 SNHLY and CDR2 FYNNEI. The CDR3 is CASKGDLEKLFF.

This chain joins TRBV6-2 or TRBV6-3 and TRBJ2-1; with no DNA, the TCRdb D assignment of TRBD1 cannot be verified. The CDR3 is made up of 14 amino acids. Germline CDR1 is MNHEY and CDR2 is SVGEGT. CDR3 in amino acids: CASSYGRVVYEQFF.

This CDR3 reads CASSQGPMNTEAFF. J is TRBJ1-1 and V is TRBV7-9. Germline V gives CDR1 SEHNR, CDR2 FQNEAQ (reference sequence). This CDR3 contains 14 residues.

This sequence joins TRBV3-1 and TRBJ2-1; TCRdb's assignment of TRBD1 cannot be checked, as there is no DNA. The CDR3 length is 17 residues. Germline values: CDR1 LGHDT, CDR2 YNNKEL (reference sequence). The CDR3 loop reads CASSQDNQGPHYNEQFF.